This T cell receptor (beta chain) was found in a study of naive and memory T cell subsets. Study-wide results and caveats: This RNA-based method may be sensitive to activation-related transcript changes.

The SP2 primer and nested alpha and beta constant region primers amplified ligated cDNA in four rounds. Blood and skin TCR RNA was reverse transcribed with alpha and beta constant primers. TCRdb redid the calling of the 5' RACE reads with MiXCR, one entry per CDR3 protein. The repertoire holds more than 50,000 distinct CDR3 sequences, 7.2% seen once, with 8% to 10% in the top ten. TCR cDNA received a 3' ligated oligonucleotide that carried a UMI. Unsorted total RNA, roughly 1 to 1,100 ng, was DNase treated before reverse transcription. This clonotype showed up just a few times. Its antigen is still unknown. Per germline, CDR1 KGHSH and CDR2 LQKENI. Trimming stripped 3 bases from V and 5 bases from J, with 11 bases between. The CDR3 is made up of 13 amino acids.

The sequence came from a male donor in good health. This rearrangement joins TRBV18 to TRBJ2-7, with D unresolved. Here the CDR3 reads CASSPTTPNEQYF. CDR3 DNA sequence: TGTGCCAGCTCACCGACCACACCCAACGAGCAGTACTTC.